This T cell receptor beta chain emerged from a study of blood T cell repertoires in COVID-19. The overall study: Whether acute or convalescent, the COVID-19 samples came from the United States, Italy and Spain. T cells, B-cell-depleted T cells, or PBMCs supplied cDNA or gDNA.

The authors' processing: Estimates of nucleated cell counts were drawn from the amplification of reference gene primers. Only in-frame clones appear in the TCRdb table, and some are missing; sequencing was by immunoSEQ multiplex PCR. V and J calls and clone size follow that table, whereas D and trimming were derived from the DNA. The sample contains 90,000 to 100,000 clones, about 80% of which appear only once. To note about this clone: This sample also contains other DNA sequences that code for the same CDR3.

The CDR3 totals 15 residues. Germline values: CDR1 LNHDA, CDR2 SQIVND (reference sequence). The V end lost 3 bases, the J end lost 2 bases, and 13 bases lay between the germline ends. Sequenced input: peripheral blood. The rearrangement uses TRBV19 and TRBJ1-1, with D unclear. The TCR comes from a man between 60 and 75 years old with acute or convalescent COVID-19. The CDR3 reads CASSISGEGNTEAFF. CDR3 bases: TGTGCCAGTAGTATTTCGGGAGAGGGAAACACTGAAGCTTTCTTT.